This T cell receptor (beta chain) emerged from a study of cytomegalovirus exposure and HLA in healthy donors. Looking at the study overall: Assignment to the Caucasian-associated ancestry cluster applied to around 82% of the roughly 410 genotyped donors. Broader study findings: A later analysis reportedly identified an Asian-associated ancestry cluster as carrying fewer N-insertions than the roughly 670-donor mean.

A few counts support this clone. Its target is unknown. The CDR3 is 13 amino acids. Germline V gene lookup returns CDR1 SGHVS and CDR2 FQNEAQ. Between the trimmed V and J ends, which lost 5 bases and 2 bases, there was a span of 10 bases. Both 60 Vbeta primers and 13 Jbeta primers went into the PCR. TCRdb's table, derived via immunoSEQ multiplex PCR, lists solely in-frame clones and lacks some. The data hold roughly 150,000 clones, with around 77% observed a single time. Sequencing used PBMCs. The receptor comes from a man aged 35 to 55 in good health and CMV-seronegative. J is TRBJ2-7 and V is TRBV7-8, with D tentatively TRBD1 (5 bases). CDR3 DNA: TGTGCCAGCAGCCTAGACAGAGCCTACGAGCAGTACGTC. Its protein product is CASSLDRAYEQYV.